This TCR beta chain was identified in a study of blood T cell repertoires in COVID-19. Study-wide background: The study drew acute and convalescent COVID-19 samples from the United States, Italy and Spain.

Germline CDR1 reads MGHRA; CDR2 reads YSYEKL. The CDR3 loop spans 17 amino acids. V was clipped by 1 base and J by 4 bases, with 16 bases between them. Per the original data handling: Amplification of reference gene primers was used by the study to estimate nucleated cell counts. Libraries were prepared by immunoSEQ multiplex PCR; TCRdb keeps only in-frame clonotypes and omits some of them. That table is the source of V, J and clone size, and D and trimming were worked out from the DNA. The data contain 60,000 or so clones, approximately 90% of them singletons. The receptor's source is a human donor in a cohort sampled during active COVID-19. The chain joins TRBV4-1 to TRBJ2-2; D possibly corresponds to TRBD2 (6 bases). The sample was peripheral blood. The CDR3 is CASSQGGAGPLTGELFF. The CDR3 bases are TGCGCCAGCAGCCAAGGCGGGGCAGGGCCCCTCACCGGGGAGCTGTTTTTT.